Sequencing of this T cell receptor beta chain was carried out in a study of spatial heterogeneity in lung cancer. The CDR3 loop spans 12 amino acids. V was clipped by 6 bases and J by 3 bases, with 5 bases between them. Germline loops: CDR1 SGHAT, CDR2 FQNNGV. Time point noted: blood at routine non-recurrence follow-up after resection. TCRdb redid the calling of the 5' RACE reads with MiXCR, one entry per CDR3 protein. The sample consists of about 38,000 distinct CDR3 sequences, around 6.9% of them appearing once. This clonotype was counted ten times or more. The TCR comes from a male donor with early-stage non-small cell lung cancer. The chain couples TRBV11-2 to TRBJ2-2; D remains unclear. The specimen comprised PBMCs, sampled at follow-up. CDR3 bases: TGTGCCAGCAGACATTACACCGGGGAGCTGTTTTTT. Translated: CASRHYTGELFF.